The 10 T cell receptor beta chains in this list originate from one sample, sequenced in a study of CD8 T cells in Susac syndrome. RNA was extracted with the RNeasy kit, and a quantity of roughly 0.5 to 1 ug was reverse transcribed using random hexamers. In TCRdb, the immunoSEQ multiplex PCR reads were re-called with MiXCR into one record per CDR3 protein. Of about 300,000 distinct CDR3 sequences listed, 89% are singletons. Sequenced: CD8+ T cells from PBMCs. These receptors all stem from a human donor with multiple sclerosis.

This sequence joins TRBV7-9 and TRBJ2-7; D tentatively reads TRBD1 or TRBD2 (5 bases each). Looked up from germline, CDR1 is SEHNR and CDR2 is FQNEAQ (reference sequence). Trimming left V 6 bases short and J 3 bases short, with 15 bases between. This CDR3 has 14 residues. CDR3 loop: CASSSTGTLYEQYF. The CDR3 DNA reads TGTGCCAGCAGTTCTACCGGGACCCTCTACGAGCAGTACTTC.

The chain uses TRBV30 and TRBJ2-2; D is unresolved. The CDR3 covers 12 residues. Trimming cost V 4 bases and J 4 bases, with 7 bases left between them. The V gene's germline CDR1 is GTSNPN and CDR2 SVGIG (reference sequence). The CDR3 DNA sequence: TGTGCCTGGATCCAAGCCACCGGGGAGCTGTTTTTT. Protein product: CAWIQATGELFF.

The rearrangement joins TRBV9 to TRBJ2-2; D unresolved. V was trimmed by 3 bases and J by 8 bases, leaving 8 bases between them. Germline loops: CDR1 SGDLS, CDR2 YYNGEE. The CDR3 sequence is 12 residues long. CDR3 protein: CASSGQGGELFF. The CDR3 bases are TGTGCCAGCAGCGGACAAGGGGGGGAGCTGTTTTTT.

V usage is TRBV4-3 and J usage is TRBJ2-5; 11 bases match TRBD2. The CDR3 runs 16 residues. The J segment lost 4 bases and the V segment lost 4 bases, leaving 8 bases of the junction unmatched. CDR1 and CDR2 from the germline V gene are LGHNA and YSLEER. The CDR3 sequence is CASSPLLAGESETQYF. In DNA, the CDR3 is TGCGCCAGCAGCCCACTACTAGCGGGAGAGTCAGAGACCCAGTACTTC.

The chain combines TRBV7-9 with TRBJ2-3; D is perhaps TRBD2 (5 bases). From germline, CDR1 is SEHNR and CDR2 FQNEAQ (reference sequence). The CDR3 contains 15 residues. V gave up 5 bases and J gave up 0 bases, with 12 bases separating them. The CDR3 sequence is CASSPTGFSTDTQYF. The CDR3 DNA follows: TGTGCCAGCAGCCCCACGGGATTTAGCACAGATACGCAGTATTTT.

This chain joins TRBV20-1 and TRBJ2-1, with 9 bases aligning to TRBD2. Germline-derived CDR1 and CDR2 are DFQATT and SNEGSKA (reference sequence). The V and J ends lost 5 bases and 8 bases, in that order; junction bases with no gene match: 10. This CDR3 is 14 amino acids long. The CDR3 coding sequence is TGCAGTGCTGGGGGTAGCGGGAGTATGGATGAGCAGTTCTTC. This encodes CSAGGSGSMDEQFF.

The J gene is TRBJ2-7, the V gene TRBV28; D gene ambiguous. V lost 5 bases and J lost 0, with 11 bases in between. The germline CDR1 and CDR2 sequences are MDHEN and SYDVKM. The CDR3 covers 14 residues. Here the CDR3 DNA reads TGTGCCAGCAGTATAGGTCAAAGCTCCTACGAGCAGTACTTC. Translation: CASSIGQSSYEQYF.

This chain uses TRBV28 with TRBJ2-1, with D perhaps matching TRBD2 (5 bases). This CDR3 contains 15 residues. The germline CDR1 and CDR2 sequences are MDHEN and SYDVKM. Trimming cost V 7 bases and J 5 bases, with 18 bases left between them. Here the CDR3 DNA reads TGTGCCAGCAACCATCTAGCTCTTTCCGACAATGAGCAGTTCTTC. Its translation is CASNHLALSDNEQFF.

V usage is TRBV27 and J usage is TRBJ1-6; no clear D. The CDR3 spans 12 residues. The germline V gene has CDR1 MNHEY and CDR2 SMNVEV (reference sequence). Between the trimmed V and J ends, which lost 5 bases and 12 bases, there was a span of 11 bases. The CDR3 spells CASSDRGKPLHF. CDR3 nucleotide sequence: TGTGCCAGCAGTGACCGAGGGAAACCCCTCCACTTT.

The chain uses TRBV12-3 or TRBV12-4 and TRBJ2-5, with D perhaps being TRBD1 or TRBD2 (5 bases each). V lost 0 bases and J 0 bases, leaving 14 bases between the germline ends. This CDR3 is 17 amino acids long. CDR3 bases: TGTGCCAGCAGTTTAGCGCCCCCGGGGACGTACCAAGAGACCCAGTACTTC. Translated: CASSLAPPGTYQETQYF.